Listed here are 13 T cell receptor beta chains from one sample, sequenced in a study of T cells after yellow fever vaccination. Each CDR3 protein is one row after TCRdb ran MiXCR on the 5' RACE reads. The repertoire has 310,000 or so distinct CDR3 sequences, roughly 7% of them found once; the top ten carry roughly a sixth. The material sequenced was PBMCs, taken about 49 days after the first yellow fever vaccination. These receptors were collected from a man between 18 and 35 years old who received the YFV17D yellow fever vaccine.

A few counts support this clonotype. V is TRBV4-3 and J is TRBJ2-7, with D possibly matching TRBD1 (5 bases). Germline assignment: CDR1 LGHNA and CDR2 YSLEER. V lost 0 bases and J lost 0, with 18 bases in between. The CDR3 extends over 18 amino acids. The DNA for the CDR3 is TGCGCCAGCAGCCAAGATCCCGGCGTGGGCAGGGACTCCTACGAGCAGTACGTC. It yields the protein CASSQDPGVGRDSYEQYV.

This clonotype has a handful of counts. V and J are TRBV12-3 or TRBV12-4 and TRBJ1-2; no clear D. The V end lost 6 bases, the J end lost 4 bases, and 6 bases lay between the germline ends. CDR3 length equals 11 residues. The CDR3 protein is CASSPGYGYTF. CDR3 in DNA: TGTGCCAGCAGCCCCGGCTATGGCTACACCTTC.

The rearrangement joins TRBV7-3 to TRBJ2-3; tentatively, D is TRBD1 or TRBD2 (5 bases each). The V gene's germline CDR1 is SGHTA and CDR2 FQGTGA. Trimming cost V 5 bases and J 4 bases, with 16 bases left between them. The CDR3 runs 15 residues. The CDR3: CASSLLGVGADTQYF. In nucleotides, the CDR3 is TGTGCCAGCAGCCTCCTCGGGGTGGGGGCAGATACGCAGTATTTT. The variable domain in full, with the rest retrieved from reference TRBV7-3 and TRBJ2-3, is GAGVSQTPSNKVTEKGKYVELRCDPISGHTALYWYRQSLGQGPEFLIYFQGTGAADDSGLPNDRFFAVRPEGSVSTLKIQRTERGDSAVYLCASSLLGVGADTQYFGPGTRLTVL.

The chain employs TRBV20-1 and TRBJ2-5; possible D gene TRBD2, 5 bases. In germline, CDR1 is DFQATT, CDR2 SNEGSKA (reference sequence). Deletions cut 2 bases from V and 5 bases from J, with 18 bases between. The CDR3 is 15 residues long. The CDR3 spells CSARIPGSRGETQYF. In DNA, the CDR3 is TGCAGTGCTAGAATACCGGGGTCCCGAGGGGAGACCCAGTACTTC.

The rearrangement uses TRBV7-2 and TRBJ1-6; D might be TRBD1 (5 bases). CDR3 length: 14 residues. V was trimmed by 7 bases and J by 1 base, leaving 8 bases between them. Germline assignment: CDR1 SGHTA and CDR2 FQGNSA. The CDR3 loop reads CASNRGSYNSPLHF. The CDR3 coding sequence is TGTGCCAGCAACCGGGGGTCCTATAATTCACCCCTCCACTTT.

The chain employs TRBV6-5 and TRBJ2-1, with 13 nucleotides matching TRBD2. V was clipped by 4 bases and J by 4 bases; unmatched bases: 10. This CDR3 has 18 residues. Germline CDR1 MNHEY, CDR2 SVGAGI. In nucleotides, the CDR3 is TGTGCCAGCAGTTCAGGACTAGCGGGGGACCCTGGGTACAATGAGCAGTTCTTC. Its protein product is CASSSGLAGDPGYNEQFF.

The V call is TRBV6-4, the J call TRBJ2-1; TRBD2 matches 8 bases. The germline V gene encodes CDR1 MRHNA and CDR2 SNTAGT. V lost 2 bases, J lost 3 bases, and 6 bases stayed unmatched. This CDR3 region has 16 residues. This CDR3 reads CASSDEPRGVYNEQFF. The DNA for the CDR3 is TGTGCCAGCAGTGACGAGCCGCGGGGGGTCTACAATGAGCAGTTCTTC.

In this sample, this clonotype turned up many times. The gene calls are TRBV2 and TRBJ2-7; 12 nucleotides match TRBD1. This CDR3 region has 13 residues. J gave up 7 bases and V 9 bases, and 7 bases lay outside the gene matches. Germline CDR1 reads SNHLY; CDR2 reads FYNNEI. DNA of the CDR3: TGTGCCAGTTCCGGGACAGGGGGCGGGGAGCAGTACTTC. Its translation: CASSGTGGGEQYF.

This clonotype was picked up a small number of times. The chain employs TRBV4-3 and TRBJ2-3; D gene unclear. CDR1 is LGHNA and CDR2 is YSLEER in the germline V gene. Trimming took off 0 bases at V and 0 bases at J, with 16 bases between the two ends. CDR3 length: 18 residues. CDR3 DNA sequence: TGCGCCAGCAGCCAAGATCAAATCTTCGGAGCTAGCACAGATACGCAGTATTTT. Residues: CASSQDQIFGASTDTQYF.

V is TRBV6-5 and J is TRBJ1-1; no firm D call. V lost 2 bases and J lost 4, with 11 bases in between. The CDR3 has 14 residues. The germline gives CDR1 MNHEY, CDR2 SVGAGI. The CDR3 DNA is TGTGCCAGCAGTTACGCAAACTCGGGCACTGAAGCTTTCTTT. As protein: CASSYANSGTEAFF.

The chain links TRBV4-3 to TRBJ2-1; 11 positions match TRBD2. Looked up from germline, CDR1 is LGHNA and CDR2 is YSLEER. Trimming at V came to 2 bases and at J to 12 bases, leaving 12 bases not matched to a gene. The CDR3 sequence is 16 residues long. The CDR3 nucleotides are TGCGCCAGCAGCCAATCCTTAGCGGGGGGGGACTTTTGGCAGTTCTTC. Residues: CASSQSLAGGDFWQFF.

The chain employs TRBV12-3 or TRBV12-4 and TRBJ2-6; no clear D. This CDR3 is 15 amino acids long. V was trimmed by 2 bases and J by 0 bases, leaving 5 bases between them. Here the CDR3 DNA reads TGTGCCAGCAGTTTATCGTCCTCTGGGGCCAACGTCCTGACTTTC. Residues: CASSLSSSGANVLTF.

This clonotype occurred many times. The chain links TRBV12-3 or TRBV12-4 to TRBJ2-5; TRBD1 might be the D (5 bases). The CDR3 has 14 amino acids. Between the trimmed V and J ends, which lost 6 bases and 0 bases, there was a span of 11 bases. CDR3 coding DNA: TGTGCCAGCAGCCGTAACAGGTACCAAGAGACCCAGTACTTC. Protein sequence: CASSRNRYQETQYF.